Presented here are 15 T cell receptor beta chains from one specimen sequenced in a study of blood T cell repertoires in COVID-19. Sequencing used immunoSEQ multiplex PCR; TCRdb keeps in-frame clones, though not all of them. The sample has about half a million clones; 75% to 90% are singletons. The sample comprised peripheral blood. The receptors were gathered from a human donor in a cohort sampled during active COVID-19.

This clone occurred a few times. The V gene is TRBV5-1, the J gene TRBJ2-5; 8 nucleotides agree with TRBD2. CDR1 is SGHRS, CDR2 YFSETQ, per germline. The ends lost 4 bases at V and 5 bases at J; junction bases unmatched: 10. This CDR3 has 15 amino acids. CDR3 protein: CASSLAGTRGETQYF. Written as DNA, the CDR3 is TGCGCCAGCAGCCTGGCCGGGACTAGAGGGGAGACCCAGTACTTC.

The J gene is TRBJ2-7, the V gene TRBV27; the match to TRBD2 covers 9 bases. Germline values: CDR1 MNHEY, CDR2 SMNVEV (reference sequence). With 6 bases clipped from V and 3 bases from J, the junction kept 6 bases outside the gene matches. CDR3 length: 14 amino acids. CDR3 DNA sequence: TGTGCCAGCAGCTCCCTTAGCGGGAGCTACGAGCAGTACTTC. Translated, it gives CASSSLSGSYEQYF.

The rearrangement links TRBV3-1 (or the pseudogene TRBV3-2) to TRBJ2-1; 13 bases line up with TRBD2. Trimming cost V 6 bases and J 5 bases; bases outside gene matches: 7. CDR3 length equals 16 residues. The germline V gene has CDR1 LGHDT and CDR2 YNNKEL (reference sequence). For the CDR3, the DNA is TGTGCCAGCAGGACCGCCGGGACTAGCGGGAACAATGAGCAGTTCTTC. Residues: CASRTAGTSGNNEQFF.

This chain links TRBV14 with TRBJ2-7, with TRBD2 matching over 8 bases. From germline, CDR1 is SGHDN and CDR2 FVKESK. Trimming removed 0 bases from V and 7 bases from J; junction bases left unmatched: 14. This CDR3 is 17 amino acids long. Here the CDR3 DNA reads TGTGCCAGCAGCCAAGACGGTTGGCGGCGGGAGGATTCTGAGCAGTACTTC. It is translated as CASSQDGWRREDSEQYF.

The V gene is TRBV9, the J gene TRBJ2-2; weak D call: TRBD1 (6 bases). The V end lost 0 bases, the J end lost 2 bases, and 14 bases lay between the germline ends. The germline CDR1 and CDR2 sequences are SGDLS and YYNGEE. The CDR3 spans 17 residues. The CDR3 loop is CASSVALQGINTGELFF. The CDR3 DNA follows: TGTGCCAGCAGCGTAGCTTTACAGGGAATAAACACCGGGGAGCTGTTTTTT.

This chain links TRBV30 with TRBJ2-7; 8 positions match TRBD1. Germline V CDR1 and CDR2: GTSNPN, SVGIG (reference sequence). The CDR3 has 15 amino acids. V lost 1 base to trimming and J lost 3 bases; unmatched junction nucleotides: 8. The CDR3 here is CAWSAGLDRVYEQYF. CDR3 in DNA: TGTGCCTGGAGTGCTGGTTTGGACAGGGTCTACGAGCAGTACTTC.

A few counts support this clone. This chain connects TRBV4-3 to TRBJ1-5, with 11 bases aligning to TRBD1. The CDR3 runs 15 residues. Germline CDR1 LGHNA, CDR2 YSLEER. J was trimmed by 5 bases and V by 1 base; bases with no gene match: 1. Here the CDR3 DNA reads TGCGCCAGCAGCCAAGGGGGACAGGGGGATCAGCCCCAGCATTTT. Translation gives CASSQGGQGDQPQHF.

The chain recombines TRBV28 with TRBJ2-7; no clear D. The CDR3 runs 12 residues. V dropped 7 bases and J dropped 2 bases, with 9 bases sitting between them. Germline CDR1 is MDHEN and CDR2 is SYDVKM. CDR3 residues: CASTPRTYEQYF. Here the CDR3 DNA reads TGTGCCAGCACCCCCAGGACCTACGAGCAGTACTTC.

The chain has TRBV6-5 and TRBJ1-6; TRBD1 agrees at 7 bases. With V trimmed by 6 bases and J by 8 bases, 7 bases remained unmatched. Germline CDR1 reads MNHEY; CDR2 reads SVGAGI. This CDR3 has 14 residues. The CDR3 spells CASRGGQNYSPLHF. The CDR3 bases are TGTGCCAGCAGGGGGGGACAGAATTATTCACCCCTCCACTTT.

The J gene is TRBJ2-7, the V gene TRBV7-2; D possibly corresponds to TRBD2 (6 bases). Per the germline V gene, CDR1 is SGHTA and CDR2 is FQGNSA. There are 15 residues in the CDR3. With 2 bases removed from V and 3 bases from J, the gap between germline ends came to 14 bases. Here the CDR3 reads CASSLLGETSYEQYF. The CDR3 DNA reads TGTGCCAGCAGCTTATTAGGAGAGACTAGCTACGAGCAGTACTTC.

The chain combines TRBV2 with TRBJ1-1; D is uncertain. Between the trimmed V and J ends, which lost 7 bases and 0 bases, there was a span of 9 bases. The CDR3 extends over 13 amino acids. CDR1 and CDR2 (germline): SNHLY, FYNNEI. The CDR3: CASTSAMNTEAFF. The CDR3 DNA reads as TGTGCCAGCACCAGTGCCATGAACACTGAAGCTTTCTTT.

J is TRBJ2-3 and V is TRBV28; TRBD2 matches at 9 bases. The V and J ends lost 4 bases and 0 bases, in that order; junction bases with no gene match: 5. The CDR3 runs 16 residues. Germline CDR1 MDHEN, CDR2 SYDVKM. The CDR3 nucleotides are TGTGCCAGCAGTTCCGGACTAGCGCCTAGCACAGATACGCAGTATTTT. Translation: CASSSGLAPSTDTQYF.

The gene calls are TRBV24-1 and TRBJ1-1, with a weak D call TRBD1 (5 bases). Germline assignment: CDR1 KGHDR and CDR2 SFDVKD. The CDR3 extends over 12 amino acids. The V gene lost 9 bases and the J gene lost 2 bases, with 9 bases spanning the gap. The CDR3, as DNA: TGTGCCACCTCTGGGGCTAACACTGAAGCTTTCTTT. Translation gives CATSGANTEAFF.

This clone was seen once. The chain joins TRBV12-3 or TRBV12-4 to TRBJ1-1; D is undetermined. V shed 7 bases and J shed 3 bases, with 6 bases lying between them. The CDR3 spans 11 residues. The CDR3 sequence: CASTSYTEAFF. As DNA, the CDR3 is TGTGCCAGCACTAGTTACACTGAAGCTTTCTTT.

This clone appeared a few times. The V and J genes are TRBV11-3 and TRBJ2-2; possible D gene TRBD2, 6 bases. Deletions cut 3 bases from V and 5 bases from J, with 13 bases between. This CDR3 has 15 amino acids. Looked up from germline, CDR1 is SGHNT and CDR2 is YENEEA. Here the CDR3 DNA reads TGTGCCAGCAGCTTGGGGACTTCACAGACCGGGGAGCTGTTTTTT. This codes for CASSLGTSQTGELFF.